This T cell receptor (beta chain) emerged from a study of blood T cell repertoires in COVID-19. The wider study: Samples of COVID-19 (acute and convalescent) were obtained from the United States, Italy and Spain. The analysed material was cDNA or gDNA that came from T cells, B-cell-depleted T cells, or PBMCs.

As originally analysed: Amplifying reference gene primers gave estimates of nucleated cell counts. TCRdb keeps only in-frame clones here, not all; method: immunoSEQ multiplex PCR. Clone size and V and J calls were adopted from that table, with D and trimming inferred from the DNA. The repertoire has tens of thousands of clones, around 77% of them found once; the top ten carry about 33%. The V gene's germline CDR1 is SNHLY and CDR2 FYNNEI. J gave up 5 bases and V 5 bases, and 5 bases lay outside the gene matches. The length of the CDR3 is 14 residues. The sequencing input was peripheral blood. The rearrangement links TRBV2 to TRBJ2-3; 9 bases match TRBD2. The source of this sequence is a woman at least 80 years old with acute or convalescent COVID-19. The CDR3, as DNA: TGTGCCAGCAGTTTAGCGGGAGCGCTAGATACGCAGTATTTT. Protein product: CASSLAGALDTQYF. The complete variable domain, with remaining parts taken from reference TRBV2 and TRBJ2-3, reads EPEVTQTPSHQVTQMGQEVILRCVPISNHLYFYWYRQILGQKVEFLVSFYNNEISEKSEIFDDQFSVERPDGSNFTLKIRSTKLEDSAMYFCASSLAGALDTQYFGPGTRLTVL.